The 18 T cell receptor beta chains presented below share a single source sample, sequenced in a study of shared clonotypes between healthy human individuals. The data were produced by immunoSEQ multiplex PCR, yet TCRdb's version contains in-frame clones alone and is incomplete. The table lists 2 million to 2.5 million clones, approximately 95% of them singletons. The sample was naive CD4+ T cells sorted from blood. Subset of the sample: CD45RA+ positively selected. These TCRs come from a man between 18 and 35 years old in good health.

The genes are TRBV7-2 and TRBJ1-2; TRBD1 agrees at 7 bases. Germline V gene data show CDR1 as SGHTA and CDR2 as FQGNSA. The CDR3 runs to 15 residues. J lost 6 bases, V lost 1 base, and 8 bases had no gene match. The DNA of the CDR3 is TGTGCCAGCAGCTTAGTTCAGGGGGGAACGGATGGCTACACCTTC. This codes for CASSLVQGGTDGYTF.

This clone was detected only once. The chain joins TRBV5-4 to TRBJ1-1; D uncertain. Trimming pared 0 bases from V and 7 bases from J, leaving 10 bases between. Looked up from germline, CDR1 is SGHNT and CDR2 is YYREEE (reference sequence). This CDR3 spans 13 amino acids. CDR3 sequence reads: CASSLVGQVEAFF. DNA of the CDR3: TGTGCCAGCAGCTTGGTCGGGCAGGTTGAAGCTTTCTTT.

This sequence joins TRBV29-1 and TRBJ2-7; 7 positions agree with TRBD2. Looked up from germline, CDR1 is SQVTM and CDR2 is ANQGSEA. The CDR3 loop spans 15 amino acids. After removal of 5 bases from V and 0 bases from J, the junction contained 10 bases not matched to a gene. The CDR3 reads CSVSPGLISSYEQYF. In nucleotides, the CDR3 is TGCAGCGTTTCCCCGGGACTAATTAGCTCCTACGAGCAGTACTTC.

The J gene is TRBJ1-1, the V gene TRBV10-3, with D perhaps matching TRBD1 (5 bases). The germline gives CDR1 ENHRY, CDR2 SYGVKD. The CDR3 is 17 residues long. The V gene lost 0 bases and the J gene lost 1 base, with 15 bases spanning the gap. The CDR3, as DNA: TGTGCCATCAGTGAGTCGACGGGGCCGCCGAGGAACACTGAAGCTTTCTTT. Its translation: CAISESTGPPRNTEAFF.

Details on this clone: Additional DNA sequences in this sample encode the identical CDR3. The V gene is TRBV27, the J gene TRBJ2-5; no clear D. Germline assignment: CDR1 MNHEY and CDR2 SMNVEV (reference sequence). The CDR3 is made up of 11 amino acids. The V end lost 2 bases, the J end lost 5 bases, and 3 bases lay between the germline ends. The DNA of the CDR3 is TGTGCCAGCAGTTTAGAGGAGACCCAGTACTTC. Its translation is CASSLEETQYF.

Worth noting for this clone: This sample includes further DNA sequences coding for the same CDR3. This chain uses TRBV6-1 with TRBJ1-5; 10 nucleotides match TRBD1. Germline CDR1 and CDR2: MNHNS and SASEGT. The CDR3 runs 14 residues. Trimming took 2 bases from V and 6 from J; bases not matched to a gene: 1. CDR3 DNA sequence: TGTGCCAGCAGTGAACGACAGGGGGCTCAGCCCCAGCATTTT. Translated: CASSERQGAQPQHF.

The rearrangement uses TRBV7-6 and TRBJ2-5; D may be TRBD1 (5 bases). Per germline, CDR1 SGHVS and CDR2 FNYEAQ. Trimming took 5 bases from V and 3 from J, leaving 13 bases between them. The CDR3 length is 14 residues. The CDR3 protein is CASSDPGLEETQYF. The CDR3 DNA reads as TGTGCCAGCAGCGACCCAGGGTTAGAAGAGACCCAGTACTTC.

The chain carries TRBV5-6 and TRBJ2-3; D is unresolved. V was clipped by 0 bases and J by 1 base, with 15 bases between them. Germline V gene lookup returns CDR1 SGHDT and CDR2 YYEEEE. This CDR3 comprises 17 residues. The DNA of the CDR3 is TGTGCCAGCAGCTTGGCAAAACTCCTCGACGGCACAGATACGCAGTATTTT. Its protein is CASSLAKLLDGTDTQYF.

The gene calls are TRBV27 and TRBJ2-3; D ambiguous. CDR3 length equals 14 residues. V dropped 9 bases and J dropped 0 bases, with 13 bases sitting between them. Germline V gives CDR1 MNHEY, CDR2 SMNVEV (reference sequence). The CDR3 DNA reads TGTGCCAGGATTAGGTTTGGGAGCACAGATACGCAGTATTTT. This encodes CARIRFGSTDTQYF.

The V call is TRBV6-6, the J call TRBJ2-5; TRBD1 matches at 8 bases. Per the germline V gene, CDR1 is MNHNY and CDR2 is SVGAGI (reference sequence). This CDR3 is 14 amino acids long. Losses at the gene ends were 4 bases for V and 5 bases for J; bases not matched to a gene: 6. The CDR3 DNA reads TGTGCCAGCAGTTGGCAGGGGGCAGACGAGACCCAGTACTTC. This encodes CASSWQGADETQYF.

Concerning this clone: The identical CDR3 is also encoded by other nucleotide sequences in the sample. V gene TRBV7-6 combines with J gene TRBJ2-7; D perhaps matches TRBD1 (7 bases). Germline V gene data show CDR1 as SGHVS and CDR2 as FNYEAQ. The CDR3 spans 12 residues. The V end was cut by 8 bases, the J end by 3 bases, with 11 bases between. The CDR3 bases are TGTGCCAGCTCGCAGGGGGGCTACGAGCAGTACTTC. This gives the protein CASSQGGYEQYF.

This rearrangement joins TRBV29-1 to TRBJ1-2; D is unresolved. The CDR3 is made up of 16 amino acids. Germline-derived CDR1 and CDR2 are SQVTM and ANQGSEA. With 6 bases removed from V and 0 bases from J, the gap between germline ends came to 20 bases. This chain's CDR3 is CSVMGPGREANYGYTF. DNA of the CDR3: TGCAGCGTCATGGGTCCGGGGAGGGAAGCTAACTATGGCTACACCTTC. The whole variable domain, remainder taken from reference TRBV29-1 and TRBJ1-2, is SAVISQKPSRDICQRGTSLTIQCQVDSQVTMMFWYRQQPGQSLTLIATANQGSEATYESGFVIDKFPISRPNLTFSTLTVSNMSPEDSSIYLCSVMGPGREANYGYTFGSGTRLTVV.

As concerns this clone: This sample also contains other DNA sequences that code for the same CDR3. The V call is TRBV7-8, the J call TRBJ1-5; D call uncertain. Trimming cost V 1 base and J 1 base, with 8 bases left between them. The germline V gene has CDR1 SGHVS and CDR2 FQNEAQ. The CDR3 is made up of 15 amino acids. This CDR3 reads CASSLEGSSNQPQHF. For the CDR3, the DNA is TGTGCCAGCAGCTTAGAAGGGAGCAGCAATCAGCCCCAGCATTTT.

This clone was recorded only once. The J gene is TRBJ1-1, the V gene TRBV28, with D possibly being TRBD1 (5 bases). Germline values: CDR1 MDHEN, CDR2 SYDVKM. Trimming removed 6 bases from V and 4 bases from J, with 15 bases in between. This CDR3 is built from 14 residues. CDR3 in amino acids: CASSISGKTTEAFF. DNA of the CDR3: TGTGCCAGCAGCATTTCAGGGAAGACCACTGAAGCTTTCTTT.

The CDR3 is CSVDHLSSYNEQFF. CDR3 coding DNA: TGCAGCGTTGACCATTTAAGCTCCTACAATGAGCAGTTCTTC. The chain joins TRBV29-1 to TRBJ2-1; D not resolved. V gave up 3 bases and J gave up 0 bases, with 9 bases separating them. The CDR3 spans 14 residues. Germline V lookup: CDR1 SQVTM, CDR2 ANQGSEA.

This rearrangement joins TRBV27 to TRBJ2-7, with 7 nucleotides matching TRBD2. The CDR3 is made up of 12 amino acids. CDR1 is MNHEY, CDR2 SMNVEV, per germline (reference sequence). The ends lost 11 bases at V and 7 bases at J; junction bases unmatched: 11. The CDR3 loop reads CAHWTRPLEQYF. The CDR3 bases are TGTGCCCACTGGACTAGACCTCTGGAGCAGTACTTC.

On this clone itself: The sample has other DNA sequences that encode this CDR3 too. The V call is TRBV18, the J call TRBJ1-2; 7 nucleotides line up with TRBD1. V shed 0 bases and J 4 bases; nucleotides not matched to a gene: 5. Germline loops: CDR1 KGHSH, CDR2 LQKENI. This CDR3 has 15 amino acids. The DNA of the CDR3 is TGTGCCAGCTCACCACCAGGGGGCGCTGGCTATGGCTACACCTTC. Its translation is CASSPPGGAGYGYTF.

The chain recombines TRBV7-2 with TRBJ2-1, with D unclear. Looked up from germline, CDR1 is SGHTA and CDR2 is FQGNSA. Deletions cut 0 bases from V and 7 bases from J, with 16 bases between. This CDR3 is built from 16 residues. The CDR3 protein is CASSLARRASYNEQFF. The CDR3 DNA reads TGTGCCAGCAGCTTAGCGCGGAGAGCCAGCTATAATGAGCAGTTCTTC.